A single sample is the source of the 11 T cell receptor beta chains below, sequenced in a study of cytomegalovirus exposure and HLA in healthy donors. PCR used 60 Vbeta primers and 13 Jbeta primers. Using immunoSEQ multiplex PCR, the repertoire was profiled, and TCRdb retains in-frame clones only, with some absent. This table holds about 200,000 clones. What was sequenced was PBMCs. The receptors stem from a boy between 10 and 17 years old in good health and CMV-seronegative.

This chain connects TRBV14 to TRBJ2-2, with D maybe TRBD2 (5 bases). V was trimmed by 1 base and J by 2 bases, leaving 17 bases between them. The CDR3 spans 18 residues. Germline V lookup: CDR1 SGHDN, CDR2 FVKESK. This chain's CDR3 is CASSQVGLALYNTGELFF. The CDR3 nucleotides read TGTGCCAGCAGCCAAGTCGGCCTAGCATTGTATAACACCGGGGAGCTGTTTTTT.

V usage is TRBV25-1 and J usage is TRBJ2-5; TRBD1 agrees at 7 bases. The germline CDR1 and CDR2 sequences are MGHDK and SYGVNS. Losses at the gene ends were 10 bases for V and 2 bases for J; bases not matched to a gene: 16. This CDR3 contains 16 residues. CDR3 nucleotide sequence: TGTGCCACCACTGGACAGGCGCAACCGTTGCAAGAGACCCAGTACTTC. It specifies CATTGQAQPLQETQYF.

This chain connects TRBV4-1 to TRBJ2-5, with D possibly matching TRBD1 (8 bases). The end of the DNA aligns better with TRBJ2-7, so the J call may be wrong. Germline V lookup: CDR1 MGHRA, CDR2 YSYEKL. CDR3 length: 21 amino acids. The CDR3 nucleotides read TGCGCCAGCAGCCAAGGCCGACCAGGGGGCGCGGAATCGGGGGGCCTCTCCGAGCAGTACTTC. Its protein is CASSQGRPGGAESGGLSEQYF.

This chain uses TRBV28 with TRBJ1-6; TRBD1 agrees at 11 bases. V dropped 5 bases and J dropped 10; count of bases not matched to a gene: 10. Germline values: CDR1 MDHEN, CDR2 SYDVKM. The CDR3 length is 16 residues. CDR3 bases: TGTGCCAGCAGTCCCAGGGACAGGGGGTTCATGTCACCCCTCCACTTT. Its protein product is CASSPRDRGFMSPLHF.

The CDR3 sequence is CASSAGVLSGANVLTF. The CDR3 region has the DNA TGTGCCAGCAGTGCGGGGGTACTCTCTGGGGCCAACGTCCTGACTTTC. J is TRBJ2-6 and V is TRBV2, with a possible D match to TRBD2 (6 bases). The CDR3 sequence is 16 residues long. The V end lost 4 bases, the J end lost 0 bases, and 10 bases lay between the germline ends. Germline-derived CDR1 and CDR2 are SNHLY and FYNNEI. Full variable domain (remainder filled in from reference TRBV2 and TRBJ2-6): EPEVTQTPSHQVTQMGQEVILRCVPISNHLYFYWYRQILGQKVEFLVSFYNNEISEKSEIFDDQFSVERPDGSNFTLKIRSTKLEDSAMYFCASSAGVLSGANVLTFGAGSRLTVL.

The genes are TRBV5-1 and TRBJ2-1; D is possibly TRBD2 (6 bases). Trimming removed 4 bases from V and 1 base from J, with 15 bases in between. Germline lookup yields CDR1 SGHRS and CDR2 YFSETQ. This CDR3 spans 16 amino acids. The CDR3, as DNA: TGCGCCAGCAGCGGGGGGTCAGAAGCATCCTACAATGAGCAGTTCTTC. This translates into CASSGGSEASYNEQFF.

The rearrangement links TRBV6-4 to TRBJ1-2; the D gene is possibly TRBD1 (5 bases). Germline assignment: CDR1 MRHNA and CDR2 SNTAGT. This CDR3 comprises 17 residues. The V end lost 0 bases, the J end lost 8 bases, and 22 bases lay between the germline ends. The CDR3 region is CASSDSRLAKGDQGYTF. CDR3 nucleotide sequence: TGTGCCAGCAGTGACTCGAGGCTGGCCAAAGGGGATCAAGGCTACACCTTC.

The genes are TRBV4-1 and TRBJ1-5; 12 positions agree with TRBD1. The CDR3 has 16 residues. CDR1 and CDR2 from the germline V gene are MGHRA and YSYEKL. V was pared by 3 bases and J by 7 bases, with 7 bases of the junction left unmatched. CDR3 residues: CASSQSVGTGGQPQHF. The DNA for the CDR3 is TGCGCCAGCAGCCAGAGCGTCGGGACAGGGGGCCAGCCCCAGCATTTT.

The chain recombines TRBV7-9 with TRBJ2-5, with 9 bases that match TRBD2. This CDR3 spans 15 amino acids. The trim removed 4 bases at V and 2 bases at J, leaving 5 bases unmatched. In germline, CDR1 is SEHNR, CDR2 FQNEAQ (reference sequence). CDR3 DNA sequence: TGTGCCAGCAGCTCATTAGCGGGGGTACAAGAGACCCAGTACTTC. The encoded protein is CASSSLAGVQETQYF. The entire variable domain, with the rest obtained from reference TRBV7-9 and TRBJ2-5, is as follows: DTGVSQNPRHKITKRGQNVTFRCDPISEHNRLYWYRQTLGQGPEFLTYFQNEAQLEKSRLLSDRFSAERPKGSFSTLEIQRTEQGDSAMYLCASSSLAGVQETQYFGPGTRLLVL.

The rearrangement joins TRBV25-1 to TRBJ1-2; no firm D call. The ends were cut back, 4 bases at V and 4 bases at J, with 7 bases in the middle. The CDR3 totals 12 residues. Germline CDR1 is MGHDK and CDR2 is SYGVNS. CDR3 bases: TGTGCCAGCAGTGTGGCAGGCTATGGCTACACCTTC. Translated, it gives CASSVAGYGYTF.

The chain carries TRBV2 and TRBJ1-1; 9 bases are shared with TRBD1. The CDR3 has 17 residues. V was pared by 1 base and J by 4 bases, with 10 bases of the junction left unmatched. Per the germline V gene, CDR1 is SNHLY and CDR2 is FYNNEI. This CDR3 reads CASSEVLGQGASTEAFF. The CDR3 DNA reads TGTGCCAGCAGTGAAGTTCTGGGACAGGGAGCTTCCACTGAAGCTTTCTTT.